Following are 22 T cell receptor beta chains from one sample sequenced in a study of T cell responses to AZD1222 COVID-19 vaccine. Libraries were prepared by immunoSEQ multiplex PCR; TCRdb keeps only in-frame clonotypes and omits some of them. The table lists 150,000 to 200,000 clones, 80% to 90% of them singletons. The starting material was peripheral blood, obtained on day 0 of MenACWY control vaccination. The receptors shown here come from an adult in good health.

The J gene is TRBJ2-7, the V gene TRBV5-4; D unresolved. Trimming took 1 base from V and 1 from J, leaving 6 bases between them. Germline CDR1 and CDR2: SGHNT and YYREEE (reference sequence). This CDR3 has 13 amino acids. In DNA, the CDR3 is TGTGCCAGCAGCTTGAAGGGATCCTACGAGCAGTACTTC. It translates to CASSLKGSYEQYF.

The J gene is TRBJ2-3, the V gene TRBV18; 9 bases are shared with TRBD2. The germline V gene has CDR1 KGHSH and CDR2 LQKENI. Losses at the gene ends were 3 bases for V and 2 bases for J; bases not matched to a gene: 12. The CDR3 loop spans 18 amino acids. The CDR3 loop reads CASSPALAGLSTTDTQYF. The CDR3 DNA sequence: TGTGCCAGCTCACCGGCGCTAGCGGGGCTTAGTACCACAGATACGCAGTATTTT.

This sequence joins TRBV7-2 and TRBJ2-5, with 15 positions matching TRBD2. Germline V gives CDR1 SGHTA, CDR2 FQGNSA. With 4 bases clipped from V and 0 bases from J, the junction kept 6 bases outside the gene matches. The CDR3 contains 18 residues. The CDR3 loop reads CASSSGLAGGGYQETQYF. As DNA, the CDR3 is TGTGCCAGCAGCTCGGGACTAGCGGGAGGAGGGTACCAAGAGACCCAGTACTTC.

This rearrangement joins TRBV6-5 to TRBJ1-2; tentative D call: TRBD1 (6 bases). The germline CDR1 and CDR2 sequences are MNHEY and SVGAGI. With 5 bases removed from V and 0 bases from J, the gap between germline ends came to 13 bases. The CDR3 runs to 15 residues. The CDR3 protein is CASSPQGGANYGYTF. CDR3 coding DNA: TGTGCCAGCAGTCCACAGGGTGGGGCTAACTATGGCTACACCTTC.

V usage is TRBV5-8 and J usage is TRBJ2-1; TRBD2 matches at 10 bases. The CDR3 extends over 15 amino acids. V lost 4 bases and J lost 4; bases outside the gene matches: 5. Looked up from germline, CDR1 is SGHTS and CDR2 is YDEGEE. CDR3 nucleotide sequence: TGTGCCAGCAGCACCGGACTAGCGGAATACAATGAGCAGTTCTTC. Translation gives CASSTGLAEYNEQFF.

The chain joins TRBV28 to TRBJ2-7, with TRBD2 identical over 7 bases. The CDR3 has 18 amino acids. Germline V gives CDR1 MDHEN, CDR2 SYDVKM. The J segment lost 1 base and the V segment lost 6 bases, leaving 18 bases of the junction unmatched. CDR3 protein: CASRPLGGWAILSYEQYF. Here the CDR3 DNA reads TGTGCCAGCAGACCATTGGGGGGGTGGGCTATTCTTTCCTACGAGCAGTACTTC.

This chain connects TRBV6-1 to TRBJ1-2; a possible D gene is TRBD1 (5 bases). Germline assignment: CDR1 MNHNS and CDR2 SASEGT. The CDR3 sequence is 15 residues long. The germline V and J ends were trimmed by 1 base and 8 bases, with 17 bases remaining between them. The CDR3 DNA reads as TGTGCCAGCAGTGAAGGAAAGTCGGGGGGAATAGGCTACACCTTC. Translated, it gives CASSEGKSGGIGYTF.

In its sample, this clone was seen once. The chain joins TRBV24-1 to TRBJ1-2, with TRBD1 matching over 8 bases. The CDR3 sequence is 18 residues long. Per germline, CDR1 KGHDR and CDR2 SFDVKD. Losses at the gene ends were 4 bases for V and 4 bases for J; bases not matched to a gene: 16. The CDR3 protein is CATSDAGQGARVGYGYTF. For the CDR3, the DNA is TGTGCCACCAGTGACGCCGGCCAGGGGGCGCGAGTTGGCTATGGCTACACCTTC.

V is TRBV19 and J is TRBJ2-3, with TRBD1 as a possible D gene (5 bases). The V gene's germline CDR1 is LNHDA and CDR2 SQIVND (reference sequence). V was clipped by 6 bases and J by 1 base, with 11 bases between them. There are 14 residues in the CDR3. The CDR3 sequence is CASSSFRGTDTQYF. The CDR3 region has the DNA TGTGCCAGTAGCTCCTTCAGGGGCACAGATACGCAGTATTTT.

The chain joins TRBV30 to TRBJ2-7; D call uncertain. The V gene lost 3 bases and the J gene lost 0 bases, with 15 bases spanning the gap. Germline V gene sequence: CDR1 GTSNPN, CDR2 SVGIG (reference sequence). This CDR3 is built from 15 residues. CDR3 DNA sequence: TGTGCCTGGAGATCTTTGTCCGCGAGCTCCTACGAGCAGTACTTC. It encodes CAWRSLSASSYEQYF. Drawing the rest from reference TRBV30 and TRBJ2-7, the complete variable domain is SQTIHQWPATLVQPVGSPLSLECTVEGTSNPNLYWYRQAAGRGLQLLFYSVGIGQISSEVPQNLSASRPQDRQFILSSKKLLLSDSGFYLCAWRSLSASSYEQYFGPGTRLTVT.

This chain connects TRBV28 to TRBJ2-2, with D perhaps matching TRBD2 (5 bases). The CDR3 totals 15 residues. Germline loops: CDR1 MDHEN, CDR2 SYDVKM. With 5 bases removed from V and 1 base from J, the gap between germline ends came to 11 bases. The CDR3 region is CASSPNSGNTGELFF. Written as DNA, the CDR3 is TGTGCCAGCAGTCCTAACAGCGGGAACACCGGGGAGCTGTTTTTT.

This sequence joins TRBV6-6 and TRBJ1-2; weak D call: TRBD1 (6 bases). Germline-derived CDR1 and CDR2 are MNHNY and SVGAGI (reference sequence). The CDR3 is 14 residues long. The ends were cut back, 9 bases at V and 7 bases at J, with 21 bases in the middle. This CDR3 is CASIPRGGGFGYTF. The CDR3 region has the DNA TGTGCCAGTATACCTCGGGGGGGCGGATTTGGCTACACCTTC.

This clone was observed once. This chain's CDR3 is CASSTGISGNTIYF. Here the CDR3 DNA reads TGTGCCAGCAGCACAGGGATTTCTGGAAACACCATATATTTT. The chain is built from TRBV2 and TRBJ1-3, with D perhaps matching TRBD1 (6 bases). The CDR3 sequence is 14 residues long. The germline gives CDR1 SNHLY, CDR2 FYNNEI. V dropped 6 bases and J dropped 1 base, with 10 bases sitting between them.

The V call is TRBV6-2 or TRBV6-3, the J call TRBJ1-3, with D hard to call. Between the trimmed V and J ends, which lost 5 bases and 0 bases, there was a span of 8 bases. In germline, CDR1 is MNHEY, CDR2 SVGEGT. The CDR3 consists of 14 residues. The CDR3 protein is CASSRAYSGNTIYF. In DNA form, the CDR3 reads TGTGCCAGCAGTCGTGCATACTCTGGAAACACCATATATTTT.

This chain links TRBV5-5 with TRBJ2-5; D might be TRBD2 (6 bases). The V gene lost 4 bases and the J gene lost 4 bases, with 14 bases spanning the gap. The CDR3 length is 14 residues. Germline V lookup: CDR1 SGHKS, CDR2 YYEKEE (reference sequence). CDR3 protein: CASSTGGGGETQYF. DNA of the CDR3: TGTGCCAGCAGCACTGGGGGAGGAGGAGAGACCCAGTACTTC.

The chain carries TRBV2 and TRBJ1-5, with D perhaps TRBD1 (6 bases). V lost 6 bases and J 9 bases, leaving 18 bases between the germline ends. Germline lookup yields CDR1 SNHLY and CDR2 FYNNEI. CDR3 length equals 14 residues. CDR3 nucleotides: TGTGCCAGCAGATTGGACAGCCTTTCTCGGCCCCAGCATTTT. Residues: CASRLDSLSRPQHF.

The V gene is TRBV19, the J gene TRBJ2-7; a weak D match, TRBD1 (6 bases). This CDR3 has 15 residues. With 0 bases removed from V and 5 bases from J, the gap between germline ends came to 14 bases. Germline CDR1 and CDR2: LNHDA and SQIVND (reference sequence). CDR3 in DNA: TGTGCCAGTAGTATAGACGGGACACGCATCCACGAGCAGTACTTC. Amino acid sequence: CASSIDGTRIHEQYF.

The gene calls are TRBV5-5 and TRBJ1-1; D remains unclear. Trimming took 5 bases from V and 1 from J, leaving 9 bases between them. Germline CDR1 reads SGHKS; CDR2 reads YYEKEE (reference sequence). There are 13 residues in the CDR3. As DNA, the CDR3 is TGTGCCAGCAGTCAAGACGGGAACACTGAAGCTTTCTTT. Translated: CASSQDGNTEAFF.

V usage is TRBV5-4 and J usage is TRBJ2-7; 7 nucleotides match TRBD1. Trimming removed 2 bases from V and 4 bases from J; junction bases left unmatched: 6. This CDR3 comprises 14 residues. Germline V gene sequence: CDR1 SGHNT, CDR2 YYREEE (reference sequence). This chain's CDR3 is CASSFNRGPYEQYF. For the CDR3, the DNA is TGTGCCAGCAGCTTCAACAGGGGACCGTACGAGCAGTACTTC.

The V call is TRBV7-2, the J call TRBJ2-7; D gene unclear. This CDR3 has 15 amino acids. Germline-derived CDR1 and CDR2 are SGHTA and FQGNSA. V dropped 0 bases and J dropped 1 base, with 10 bases sitting between them. As DNA, the CDR3 is TGTGCCAGCAGCTTAGCGGCAGACACTTCCTACGAGCAGTACTTC. It codes for CASSLAADTSYEQYF.

The chain has TRBV27 and TRBJ1-3, with a weak D call TRBD1 (5 bases). With 8 bases removed from V and 3 bases from J, the gap between germline ends came to 11 bases. The CDR3 spans 13 residues. From germline, CDR1 is MNHEY and CDR2 SMNVEV (reference sequence). The CDR3 loop reads CASARGNGNTIYF. CDR3 DNA: TGTGCCAGCGCAAGGGGAAATGGAAACACCATATATTTT.

V is TRBV9 and J is TRBJ2-3, with D unresolved. CDR3 length: 13 amino acids. Germline V gene lookup returns CDR1 SGDLS and CDR2 YYNGEE. V was clipped by 0 bases and J by 5 bases, with 7 bases between them. The CDR3 bases are TGTGCCAGCAGCGTAGGTCTTAGAGATACGCAGTATTTT. Translated, it gives CASSVGLRDTQYF. The entire variable domain, with the rest obtained from reference TRBV9 and TRBJ2-3, is as follows: DSGVTQTPKHLITATGQRVTLRCSPRSGDLSVYWYQQSLDQGLQFLIQYYNGEERAKGNILERFSAQQFPDLHSELNLSSLELGDSALYFCASSVGLRDTQYFGPGTRLTVL.